The rows below give T cell receptor beta chains drawn from one sample of a study of blood T cell repertoires in COVID-19. The table came from immunoSEQ multiplex PCR; TCRdb's copy has only in-frame clones and leaves some out. The profile shows 170,000 or so clones, approximately 88% of them singletons. The sample consisted of peripheral blood. Receptor source: a woman aged 55-75 years with acute or convalescent COVID-19. Both conserved end residues are part of each CDR3. The D gene is left open where the match is weak.

d_call,cdr3_length,j_call,v_call,cdr3_nt,cdr3_aa
TRBD1,15,TRBJ1-4,TRBV9,TGTGCCAGCAACCTAGGGGGCCGAACTAATGAAAAACTGTTTTTT,CASNLGGRTNEKLFF
-,13,TRBJ1-2,TRBV5-4,TGTGCCAGCAGCTCGGACAAGAACTATGGCTACACCTTC,CASSSDKNYGYTF
TRBD1,15,TRBJ2-2,TRBV27,TGTGCCAGCAGACAGGGGACAGCGAACACCGGGGAGCTGTTTTTT,CASRQGTANTGELFF
TRBD1,14,TRBJ2-7,TRBV18,TGTGCCAGCTCACAAAGACAGGGGTCCTACGAGCAGTACTTC,CASSQRQGSYEQYF
TRBD1,13,TRBJ2-5,TRBV6-5,TGTGCCAGCACCGCCACAGGGGTGGAGACCCAGTACTTC,CASTATGVETQYF
-,14,TRBJ1-1,TRBV30,TGTGCCTGGAACGTCGGGTACGGGAACACTGAAGCTTTCTTT,CAWNVGYGNTEAFF
TRBD2,17,TRBJ2-3,TRBV18,TGTGCCAGCTCACCAGAGCGGGGGCGCCCGGGCACAGATACGCAGTATTTT,CASSPERGRPGTDTQYF
-,16,TRBJ2-1,TRBV19,TGTGCCAGTAGCCCCGAGAGGGGGGGGGTTTACAATGAGCAGTTCTTC,CASSPERGGVYNEQFF
TRBD2,15,TRBJ2-1,TRBV7-3,TGTGCCAGCAGGAAACCGGGGACTAAAGGCGATGAGCAGTTCTTC,CASRKPGTKGDEQFF
TRBD1,16,TRBJ1-2,TRBV19,TGTGCCAGTAGTATAGGGCGAGGGACAGCTAACTATGGCTACACCTTC,CASSIGRGTANYGYTF
-,14,TRBJ1-2,TRBV5-1,TGCGCCAGCAGCCCGACGGCAGGGTCTTATGGCTACACCTTC,CASSPTAGSYGYTF
-,17,TRBJ2-5,TRBV15,TGTGCCACCAGCAGAGATCTGATGGCGATTAGCGGCTCGACCCAGTACTTC,CATSRDLMAISGSTQYF
-,16,TRBJ2-1,TRBV6-2/TRBV6-3,TGTGCCAGCAGTTACTGGGTCGACAGTTCCTACAATGAGCAGTTCTTC,CASSYWVDSSYNEQFF
TRBD1,15,TRBJ1-4,TRBV29-1,TGCGCAGCGTATATACAGGGGGCAAGAGAAGAAAAACTGTTTTTT,CAAYIQGAREEKLFF
-,15,TRBJ2-7,TRBV6-1,TGTGCCAGCAGTGAGCAGACACGTATTCGCTACGAGCAGTACTTC,CASSEQTRIRYEQYF
-,14,TRBJ2-3,TRBV9,TGTGCCAGCAGCGTTGGGGCCACCGGCGGGGTGCAGTATTTT,CASSVGATGGVQYF
TRBD1,15,TRBJ1-3,TRBV6-5,TGTGCCAGCAGTCGAGGGGGACAGGGGGAGAGATCCATATATTTT,CASSRGGQGERSIYF
-,14,TRBJ2-1,TRBV5-1,TGCGCCAGCAGCTCGGGGGGCGCCCTTCTTGAGCAGTTCTTC,CASSSGGALLEQFF
TRBD2,17,TRBJ2-5,TRBV5-1,TGCGCCAGCAGCCTACCGACTAGCGGGGGGGTTAGGCAGACCCAGTACTTC,CASSLPTSGGVRQTQYF
-,12,TRBJ2-7,TRBV29-1,TGCAGCTGCAGTACCGGGACAACCGAGCAGTACTTC,CSCSTGTTEQYF
-,13,TRBJ2-5,TRBV19,TGTGCCAGTAGTATAGGGCAGGGGGAGACCCAGTACTTC,CASSIGQGETQYF
TRBD2,14,TRBJ2-7,TRBV5-1,TGCGCCAGCAGCTTGGAGGGACTAGTGACCGAGCAGTACTTC,CASSLEGLVTEQYF
TRBD2,16,TRBJ2-2,TRBV7-8,TGTGCCAGCAGCTTAGTACAAGCTAGCGGATTCGGGGAGCTGTTTTTT,CASSLVQASGFGELFF
TRBD2,16,TRBJ2-1,TRBV4-3,TGCGCCAGCAAATCGGCGACTAGCGGCTCCTACAATGAGCAGTTCTTC,CASKSATSGSYNEQFF
-,14,TRBJ1-2,TRBV7-2,TGTGCCAGCAGCTCCACCTCGGACAGTTATGGCTACACCTTC,CASSSTSDSYGYTF
-,14,TRBJ2-7,TRBV6-4,TGTGCCAGCAGTGTACCGGGACACCACTACGAGCAGTACTTC,CASSVPGHHYEQYF
-,15,TRBJ1-6,TRBV27,TGTGCCAGCAGTTTCAAAGGGGCAAGCAGTTCACCCCTCCACTTT,CASSFKGASSSPLHF